This T cell receptor beta chain comes out of a study of cytomegalovirus exposure and HLA in healthy donors. As to this clone: Its antigen is unidentified.

The CDR3 runs to 12 residues. The V end was cut by 4 bases, the J end by 8 bases, with 8 bases between. Per the germline V gene, CDR1 is PRHDT and CDR2 is FYEKMQ (reference sequence). The PCR made use of 60 Vbeta and 13 Jbeta primers. Sequencing was performed with immunoSEQ multiplex PCR; in TCRdb, only in-frame clones are kept and a portion is missing. The table records 230,000 or so clones, around 90% of them present only once. Findings and caveats of the study: Rare sequences made up most TCRs, while some public TCRs were found in many donors. An analysis done earlier found most TCR beta V segments productive about 87% or about 30% of the time.

Specimen: PBMCs. V is TRBV13 and J is TRBJ1-4; no clear D. The TCR comes from a girl aged 2 to 9 in good health and CMV-seronegative. The DNA for the CDR3 is TGTGCCAGCAGCTCCGGGAACGAAAAACTGTTTTTT. Translated: CASSSGNEKLFF.